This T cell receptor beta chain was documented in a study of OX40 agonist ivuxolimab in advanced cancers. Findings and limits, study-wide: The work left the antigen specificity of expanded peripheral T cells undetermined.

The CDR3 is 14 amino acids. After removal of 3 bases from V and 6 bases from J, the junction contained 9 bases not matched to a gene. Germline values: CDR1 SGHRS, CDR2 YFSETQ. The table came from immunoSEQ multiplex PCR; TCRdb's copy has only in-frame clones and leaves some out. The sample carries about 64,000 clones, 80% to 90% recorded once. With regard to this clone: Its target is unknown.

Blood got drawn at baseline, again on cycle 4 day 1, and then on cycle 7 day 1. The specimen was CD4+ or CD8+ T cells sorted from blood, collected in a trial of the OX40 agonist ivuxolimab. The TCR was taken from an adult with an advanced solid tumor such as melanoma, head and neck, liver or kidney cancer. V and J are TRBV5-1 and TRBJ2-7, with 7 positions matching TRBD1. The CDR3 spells CASSWGTESGEQYF. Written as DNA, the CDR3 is TGCGCCAGCAGCTGGGGGACAGAGTCGGGCGAGCAGTACTTC.